The next 8 T cell receptor beta chains were all read from a single sample in a study of cytomegalovirus exposure and HLA in healthy donors. PCR used 60 Vbeta primers and 13 Jbeta primers. The repertoire was sequenced with immunoSEQ multiplex PCR; TCRdb's copy has only in-frame clones and lacks some. Found here are roughly 100,000 clones, roughly four fifths of them singletons; the top ten hold around 1.3%. What was sequenced was PBMCs. The receptors here all came from a man aged 40-50 years in good health and CMV-seronegative.

This chain connects TRBV4-2 to TRBJ2-5; 9 bases align to TRBD2. This CDR3 spans 14 amino acids. Trimming took 1 base from V and 6 from J; bases not matched to a gene: 3. The germline CDR1 and CDR2 sequences are LGHNA and YNFKEQ. This CDR3 reads CASSQGGGAQTQYF. The CDR3 DNA reads as TGTGCCAGCAGCCAAGGCGGGGGGGCGCAGACCCAGTACTTC.

V usage is TRBV27 and J usage is TRBJ2-2, with 11 bases identical to TRBD2. CDR3 length equals 16 residues. J lost 7 bases, V lost 6 bases, and 10 bases had no gene match. Germline CDR1 reads MNHEY; CDR2 reads SMNVEV (reference sequence). The CDR3 nucleotides read TGTGCCAGCAGCTCCGGGCTAGCGGGGGGTGTCGGGGAGCTGTTTTTT. This codes for CASSSGLAGGVGELFF.

The rearrangement joins TRBV7-9 to TRBJ2-6; D is uncertain. The CDR3 runs 16 residues. The germline V gene has CDR1 SEHNR and CDR2 FQNEAQ (reference sequence). V lost 3 bases and J lost 0, with 9 bases in between. The CDR3 coding sequence is TGTGCCAGCAGCTTGGGCGCAGACTCTGGGGCCAACGTCCTGACTTTC. Its protein is CASSLGADSGANVLTF.

V and J are TRBV7-9 and TRBJ1-6; D might be TRBD1 (5 bases). V was clipped by 1 base and J by 7 bases, with 14 bases between them. Per germline, CDR1 SEHNR and CDR2 FQNEAQ (reference sequence). The CDR3 is 16 residues long. CDR3 bases: TGTGCCAGCAGCTTAGTAGGTATAGGGGAAAATTCACCCCTCCACTTT. Residues: CASSLVGIGENSPLHF.

This clone was found a few times. Germline is not matched at one junction end, which may reflect a read error. This chain uses TRBV4-1 with TRBJ2-3; TRBD2 agrees at 10 bases. Germline CDR1 is MGHRA and CDR2 is YSYEKL. The CDR3 consists of 16 residues. DNA for the CDR3: TGTGCCAGCAGCCAAGATCGAGCGGGGGGGCCAGATACGCAGTATTTT. Encoded protein: CASSQDRAGGPDTQYF.

This chain links TRBV7-9 with TRBJ1-6; TRBD1 matches 9 bases. CDR3 length equals 16 residues. From germline, CDR1 is SEHNR and CDR2 FQNEAQ (reference sequence). V was clipped by 4 bases and J by 9 bases; unmatched bases: 10. CDR3 in amino acids: CASSSRTGALFSPLHF. CDR3 DNA sequence: TGTGCCAGCAGCTCAAGGACAGGGGCCCTTTTTTCACCCCTCCACTTT.

The CDR3 loop reads CASSQEAGGHTYEQYF. CDR3 coding DNA: TGCGCCAGCAGCCAAGAGGCGGGAGGTCATACCTACGAGCAGTACTTC. This chain uses TRBV4-1 with TRBJ2-7; TRBD2 matches 8 bases. With 0 bases clipped from V and 2 bases from J, the junction kept 6 bases outside the gene matches. CDR3 length equals 16 residues. Germline values: CDR1 MGHRA, CDR2 YSYEKL.

The chain is built from TRBV14 and TRBJ1-6, with no clear D. The ends were cut back, 0 bases at V and 8 bases at J, with 8 bases in the middle. The CDR3 spans 14 residues. Germline CDR1 SGHDN, CDR2 FVKESK. CDR3 coding DNA: TGTGCCAGCAGCCAAGATTTTTATCATTCACCCCTCCACTTT. Translated, it gives CASSQDFYHSPLHF.